Below, 13 T cell receptor beta chains from the same sample are listed, as sequenced in a study of Ad26.COV2.S vaccination and SARS-CoV-2 variants. Described treatment: some 19 received Ad26.COV2.S at low or high dose, single or two shots; 5 received placebo; per-sample allocation not given. Samples analyzed were those drawn on day 63 after the first vaccine or placebo injection. Repertoires were generated with immunoSEQ multiplex PCR, while TCRdb's copy carries only in-frame clones and drops some. Among approximately 400,000 clones, around 84% were seen once, and the ten largest hold roughly 3.3%. The specimen was peripheral blood, collected in a trial of Ad26.COV2.S vaccine versus placebo. These receptors were taken from a person between 18 and 65 years old who received the Ad26.COV2.S COVID-19 vaccine or a placebo.

V usage is TRBV15 and J usage is TRBJ1-1; possible D gene TRBD1, 5 bases. The ends were cut back, 0 bases at V and 7 bases at J, with 12 bases in the middle. The CDR3 sequence is 14 residues long. The germline V gene has CDR1 LNHNV and CDR2 YYDKDF (reference sequence). The CDR3 DNA is TGTGCCACCAGCAGAGACCGCGGACAAATTGAAGCTTTCTTT. Protein: CATSRDRGQIEAFF.

The chain has TRBV9 and TRBJ2-2, with TRBD2 matching 14 bases. CDR1 and CDR2 from the germline V gene are SGDLS and YYNGEE. The V gene end was trimmed by 0 bases and the J gene end by 6 bases; junction bases not matched to a gene: 1. The CDR3 spans 16 residues. CDR3 loop: CASSVVGLAGAGELFF. CDR3 sequence (DNA): TGTGCCAGCAGCGTAGTGGGACTAGCGGGAGCCGGGGAGCTGTTTTTT.

V gene TRBV5-4 combines with J gene TRBJ2-1, with a possible D match to TRBD2 (6 bases). The CDR3 has 16 residues. The germline V gene has CDR1 SGHNT and CDR2 YYREEE (reference sequence). V was clipped by 0 bases and J by 7 bases, with 17 bases between them. The CDR3 loop reads CASSLDGFSGVNEQFF. The CDR3 nucleotides read TGTGCCAGCAGCTTGGACGGTTTTTCGGGGGTGAATGAGCAGTTCTTC.

J is TRBJ2-3 and V is TRBV9; D gene unclear. The CDR3 covers 14 residues. From germline, CDR1 is SGDLS and CDR2 YYNGEE. V was cut by 3 bases and J by 1 base, with 9 bases left in between. The CDR3 sequence is CASSAFQGTDTQYF. The CDR3 region has the DNA TGTGCCAGCAGCGCCTTTCAGGGCACAGATACGCAGTATTTT.

This clone was counted a few times. The rearrangement uses TRBV7-2 and TRBJ1-2; D is perhaps TRBD1 (5 bases). The CDR3 is 14 residues long. Germline assignment: CDR1 SGHTA and CDR2 FQGNSA. With 7 bases removed from V and 8 bases from J, the gap between germline ends came to 20 bases. For the CDR3, the DNA is TGTGCCAGCAACATGCGGGGTGGGGCGGAAGGCTACACCTTC. Its translation is CASNMRGGAEGYTF.

This rearrangement joins TRBV9 to TRBJ1-1, with 7 nucleotides matching TRBD1. Per germline, CDR1 SGDLS and CDR2 YYNGEE. CDR3 length: 15 residues. Unmatched junction bases numbered 9, after V lost 3 bases and J lost 4 bases. CDR3 coding DNA: TGTGCCAGCAGCGGACGAAAAGACAGGGTCACTGAAGCTTTCTTT. Translation: CASSGRKDRVTEAFF.

The rearrangement joins TRBV19 to TRBJ1-2, with 10 bases that match TRBD1. This CDR3 comprises 13 residues. CDR1 and CDR2 (germline): LNHDA, SQIVND (reference sequence). V lost 4 bases to trimming and J lost 6 bases; unmatched junction nucleotides: 2. CDR3 sequence (DNA): TGTGCCAGTAGTAAGGGACAGGGGAATGGCTACACCTTC. It codes for CASSKGQGNGYTF.

Note on this clone: Other DNA sequences from this sample encode an identical CDR3 as well. The CDR3 DNA reads TGTGCCAGCAGTTTTTCAGGGGCGAACACTGAAGCTTTCTTT. Encoded protein: CASSFSGANTEAFF. The chain links TRBV27 to TRBJ1-1, with a possible D match to TRBD1 (6 bases). From germline, CDR1 is MNHEY and CDR2 SMNVEV (reference sequence). The CDR3 length is 14 residues. Trimming cost V 3 bases and J 1 base, with 9 bases left between them.

J is TRBJ2-7 and V is TRBV27; no clear D. Germline CDR1 and CDR2: MNHEY and SMNVEV (reference sequence). V gave up 8 bases and J gave up 4 bases, with 6 bases separating them. CDR3 size: 10 residues. The CDR3 loop reads CASGNYEQYF. The CDR3, as DNA: TGTGCCAGCGGGAATTACGAGCAGTACTTC.

The chain employs TRBV7-8 and TRBJ1-1; weak D call: TRBD1 (6 bases). The CDR3 consists of 12 residues. The germline V and J ends were trimmed by 3 bases and 7 bases, with 9 bases remaining between them. The V gene's germline CDR1 is SGHVS and CDR2 FQNEAQ. This CDR3 reads CASSLNRVEAFF. CDR3 DNA sequence: TGTGCCAGCAGCTTGAACAGGGTTGAAGCTTTCTTT.

The chain uses TRBV27 and TRBJ1-2; D remains unclear. The germline CDR1 and CDR2 sequences are MNHEY and SMNVEV (reference sequence). The V and J ends lost 4 bases and 3 bases respectively, with 9 bases between them. This CDR3 is 13 amino acids long. The CDR3 bases are TGTGCCAGCAGTTCAGGACGTTACTATGGCTACACCTTC. Translating gives CASSSGRYYGYTF.

This chain uses TRBV7-2 with TRBJ2-4; TRBD2 agrees at 8 bases. Germline V gene lookup returns CDR1 SGHTA and CDR2 FQGNSA. With 4 bases clipped from V and 8 bases from J, the junction kept 7 bases outside the gene matches. The CDR3 length is 14 residues. The CDR3 nucleotides read TGTGCCAGCAGCTCCCAAGCGGGGGAATACATTCAGTACTTC. Translated: CASSSQAGEYIQYF.

This clone was recorded only once. The chain uses TRBV27 and TRBJ2-1; no firm D call. This CDR3 has 11 residues. The germline CDR1 and CDR2 sequences are MNHEY and SMNVEV (reference sequence). The CDR3 loop reads CACSTADEQFF. The CDR3 coding sequence is TGTGCTTGCTCCACGGCTGATGAGCAGTTCTTC.